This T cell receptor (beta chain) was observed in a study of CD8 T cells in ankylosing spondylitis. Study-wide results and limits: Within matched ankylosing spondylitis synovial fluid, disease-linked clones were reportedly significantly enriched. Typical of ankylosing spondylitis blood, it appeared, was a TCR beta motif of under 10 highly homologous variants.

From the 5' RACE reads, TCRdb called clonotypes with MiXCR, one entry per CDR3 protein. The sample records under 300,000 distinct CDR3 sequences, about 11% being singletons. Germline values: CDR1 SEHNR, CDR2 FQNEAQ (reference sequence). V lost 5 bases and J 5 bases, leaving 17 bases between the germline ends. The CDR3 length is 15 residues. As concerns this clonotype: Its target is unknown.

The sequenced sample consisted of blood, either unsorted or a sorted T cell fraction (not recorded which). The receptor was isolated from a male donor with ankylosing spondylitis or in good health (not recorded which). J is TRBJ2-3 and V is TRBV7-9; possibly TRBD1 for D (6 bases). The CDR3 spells CASSQDRSFQDTQYF. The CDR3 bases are TGTGCCAGCAGCCAGGACAGAAGTTTCCAAGATACGCAGTATTTT.